Included here is one T cell receptor (beta chain) sequence, with context. Looked up from germline, CDR1 is SGHTS and CDR2 is YDEGEE. After removal of 2 bases from V and 5 bases from J, the junction contained 9 bases not matched to a gene. The length of the CDR3 is 15 residues. Assay: immunoSEQ multiplex PCR; the TCRdb copy retains only in-frame clones and omits some. The data show around 65,000 clones, more than 85% seen once. This entry comes from a study of OX40 agonist ivuxolimab in advanced cancers. Study-wide background: The patients' treatment was ivuxolimab, an agonistic anti-OX40 (CD134) antibody.

If patients had autoimmune disease history or systemic immunosuppression, they were excluded. This TCR was sampled from an adult with an advanced solid tumor such as melanoma, head and neck, liver or kidney cancer. The sample in question was CD4+ or CD8+ T cells sorted from blood, obtained in a trial of the OX40 agonist ivuxolimab. The chain couples TRBV5-8 to TRBJ1-1; 7 bases are shared with TRBD1. The CDR3 sequence: CASSFRPTGRTEAFF. The CDR3 DNA reads TGTGCCAGCAGCTTTAGACCGACAGGGAGGACTGAAGCTTTCTTT.